A selection of T cell receptor beta chains follows, all from one sample in a study of control samples from healthy donors and cancer patients. The repertoire was sequenced with immunoSEQ multiplex PCR; TCRdb's copy has only in-frame clones and lacks some. The sample carries approximately 170,000 clones, more than 80% recorded once. Sample: blood. The receptors here all came from a man aged 30-40 years in good health. CDR3s include the opening cysteine and the closing phenylalanine or tryptophan. Each record gives: V gene, D gene, clone size, J gene, CDR3 DNA, CDR3 protein. The D gene is left open where the match is weak. Clone size is not always given. Where it is, it says once, few, many or a class for expanded clones.

v_gene: TRBV7-2; d_gene: NA; abundance: once; j_gene: TRBJ2-7; CDR3nt: TGTGCCAGCAGCTTAGGCCAACCGGGACTCACCTACGAGCAGTACTTC; CDR3aa: CASSLGQPGLTYEQYF
v_gene: TRBV28; d_gene: TRBD1; abundance: NA; j_gene: TRBJ1-4; CDR3nt: TGTGCCAGCAGCCCCCCAGGGGGCTCTAATGAAAAACTGTTTTTT; CDR3aa: CASSPPGGSNEKLFF
v_gene: TRBV6-5; d_gene: NA; abundance: NA; j_gene: TRBJ1-1; CDR3nt: TGTGCCAGCAGGGACCCGGGGGCTAGGCTTGAAGCTTTCTTT; CDR3aa: CASRDPGARLEAFF
v_gene: TRBV5-4; d_gene: TRBD2; abundance: once; j_gene: TRBJ2-7; CDR3nt: TGTGCCAGCAGCCACACGACTAGCGGGGGATACGAGCAGTACTTC; CDR3aa: CASSHTTSGGYEQYF
v_gene: TRBV27; d_gene: NA; abundance: NA; j_gene: TRBJ1-1; CDR3nt: TGTGCCAGCAGGGACCTCGGGGCGAACACTGAAGCTTTCTTT; CDR3aa: CASRDLGANTEAFF
v_gene: TRBV6-6; d_gene: NA; abundance: NA; j_gene: TRBJ1-1; CDR3nt: TGTGCCAGCCAGAAAGGATACGGAGTCACTGAAGCTTTCTTT; CDR3aa: CASQKGYGVTEAFF
v_gene: TRBV6-5; d_gene: NA; abundance: NA; j_gene: TRBJ1-3; CDR3nt: TGTGCCAGCAGGGGCCTCTCTGGAAACACCATATATTTT; CDR3aa: CASRGLSGNTIYF
v_gene: TRBV27; d_gene: NA; abundance: NA; j_gene: TRBJ1-5; CDR3nt: TGTGCCAGCAGCCCCTCAGGGATCGGTGCGCATATAGGCAATCAGCCCCAGCATTTT; CDR3aa: CASSPSGIGAHIGNQPQHF
v_gene: TRBV5-1; d_gene: NA; abundance: NA; j_gene: TRBJ2-5; CDR3nt: TGCGCCAGCAGCACCGGGACGCAAGAGACCCAGTACTTC; CDR3aa: CASSTGTQETQYF
v_gene: TRBV7-2; d_gene: TRBD1; abundance: NA; j_gene: TRBJ2-7; CDR3nt: TGTGCCAGCAGCTTAGGGACAGGGATCTCCTACGAGCAGTACTTC; CDR3aa: CASSLGTGISYEQYF
v_gene: TRBV18; d_gene: NA; abundance: NA; j_gene: TRBJ1-1; CDR3nt: TGTGCCAGCTCACCAAGGGCAGGGGCAATGAACACTGAAGCTTTCTTT; CDR3aa: CASSPRAGAMNTEAFF
v_gene: TRBV2; d_gene: NA; abundance: NA; j_gene: TRBJ1-2; CDR3nt: TGTGCCAGCAGTGAGGATCGGTGGGCTAACTATGGCTACACCTTC; CDR3aa: CASSEDRWANYGYTF
v_gene: TRBV24-1; d_gene: TRBD1; abundance: NA; j_gene: TRBJ2-2; CDR3nt: TGTGCCACCAGTGATCCCGCCGGGACAGGGTCCACCGGGGAGCTGTTTTTT; CDR3aa: CATSDPAGTGSTGELFF
v_gene: TRBV27; d_gene: TRBD1; abundance: few; j_gene: TRBJ1-1; CDR3nt: TGTGCCAGCAGCCGAACAGGGGGGGTGAACACTGAAGCTTTCTTT; CDR3aa: CASSRTGGVNTEAFF
v_gene: TRBV7-9; d_gene: NA; abundance: once; j_gene: TRBJ2-2; CDR3nt: TGTGCCAGCAGCTTAATCTGGCAGATGGACGGGGAGCTGTTTTTT; CDR3aa: CASSLIWQMDGELFF
v_gene: TRBV6-5; d_gene: NA; abundance: NA; j_gene: TRBJ1-6; CDR3nt: TGTGCCAGCAGTTCAGATCAGGGGTCCTATAATTCACCCCTCCACTTT; CDR3aa: CASSSDQGSYNSPLHF
v_gene: TRBV6-2/TRBV6-3; d_gene: NA; abundance: NA; j_gene: TRBJ1-5; CDR3nt: TGTGCCAGCAGTCCCTCCGGTGGGGGAGTTCAGCCCCAGCATTTT; CDR3aa: CASSPSGGGVQPQHF
v_gene: TRBV4-2; d_gene: TRBD1; abundance: NA; j_gene: TRBJ1-2; CDR3nt: TGTGCCAGCAGCCAAGCCGGGGCAGGGGGCCATGGCTACACCTTC; CDR3aa: CASSQAGAGGHGYTF
v_gene: TRBV5-4; d_gene: NA; abundance: NA; j_gene: TRBJ2-7; CDR3nt: TGTGCCAGCAGCTCAAGTGGGACTGGAGGCCCCTCCTACGAGCAGTACTTC; CDR3aa: CASSSSGTGGPSYEQYF
v_gene: TRBV7-2; d_gene: TRBD2; abundance: NA; j_gene: TRBJ2-5; CDR3nt: TGTGCCAGCAGAAAGGAAGCGGGAGGGGGGGACCAGTACTTC; CDR3aa: CASRKEAGGGDQYF
v_gene: TRBV7-6; d_gene: TRBD1; abundance: NA; j_gene: TRBJ1-2; CDR3nt: TGTGCCAGCAGCTCCCCCGGGACAGAGGACTATGGCTACACCTTC; CDR3aa: CASSSPGTEDYGYTF
v_gene: TRBV14; d_gene: TRBD1; abundance: few; j_gene: TRBJ1-6; CDR3nt: TGTGCCAGCAGAGCCGGGACAGGGGCCAGCTCCTATAATTCACCCCTCCACTTT; CDR3aa: CASRAGTGASSYNSPLHF
v_gene: TRBV6-1; d_gene: NA; abundance: NA; j_gene: TRBJ2-7; CDR3nt: TGTGCCAGCAGTGAAAGACGGGGGTTGGTGGCCGAGCAGTACTTC; CDR3aa: CASSERRGLVAEQYF
v_gene: TRBV18; d_gene: NA; abundance: once; j_gene: TRBJ2-7; CDR3nt: TGTGCCAGCTCACCTGGGCAGTCCTACGAGCAGTACTTC; CDR3aa: CASSPGQSYEQYF
v_gene: TRBV20-1; d_gene: NA; abundance: NA; j_gene: TRBJ1-1; CDR3nt: TGCAGTGCTAGTAGGGGAGGCACTGAAGCTTTCTTT; CDR3aa: CSASRGGTEAFF
v_gene: TRBV25-1; d_gene: TRBD1; abundance: NA; j_gene: TRBJ1-3; CDR3nt: TGTGCCAGCAGTGAGTCCGGGACAGGGGTTGGAAACACCATATATTTT; CDR3aa: CASSESGTGVGNTIYF
v_gene: TRBV6-5; d_gene: NA; abundance: once; j_gene: TRBJ1-6; CDR3nt: TGTGCCAGCAGACAGGAGACCCATAATTCACCCCTCCACTTT; CDR3aa: CASRQETHNSPLHF
v_gene: TRBV7-9; d_gene: NA; abundance: NA; j_gene: TRBJ1-2; CDR3nt: TGTGCCAGCAGCTTAGTGGCCAGGACTAACTATGGCTACACCTTC; CDR3aa: CASSLVARTNYGYTF
v_gene: TRBV28; d_gene: NA; abundance: once; j_gene: TRBJ1-5; CDR3nt: TGTGCCAGCAGTTCAAACCGGGACAAAAGCAATCAGCCCCAGCATTTT; CDR3aa: CASSSNRDKSNQPQHF
v_gene: TRBV5-8; d_gene: NA; abundance: NA; j_gene: TRBJ2-5; CDR3nt: TGTGCCAGCAGCTTGGGCCTCAGAGGGGAGACCCAGTACTTC; CDR3aa: CASSLGLRGETQYF
v_gene: TRBV12-5; d_gene: TRBD1; abundance: NA; j_gene: TRBJ1-1; CDR3nt: TGTGCTAGTGGTTTGGCCCGGACAGGGGAAATCACTGAAGCTTTCTTT; CDR3aa: CASGLARTGEITEAFF
v_gene: TRBV4-2; d_gene: TRBD2; abundance: NA; j_gene: TRBJ2-2; CDR3nt: TGTGCCAGCAGCCACACCGGGACTAGCGGGGGGGCGCTCGGGGAGCTGTTTTTT; CDR3aa: CASSHTGTSGGALGELFF
v_gene: TRBV7-8; d_gene: NA; abundance: NA; j_gene: TRBJ1-1; CDR3nt: TGTGCCAGCAGCTTAATTTATAACGCCCGTCTAGAAGCTTTCTTT; CDR3aa: CASSLIYNARLEAFF
v_gene: TRBV6-5; d_gene: NA; abundance: NA; j_gene: TRBJ1-1; CDR3nt: TGTGCCAGCAGACCCGACAGGACACTGAACACTGAAGCTTTCTTT; CDR3aa: CASRPDRTLNTEAFF
v_gene: TRBV7-9; d_gene: TRBD1; abundance: NA; j_gene: TRBJ2-6; CDR3nt: TGTGCCAGCGGGGACAGGTTTTTCTCTGGGGCCAACGTCCTGACTTTC; CDR3aa: CASGDRFFSGANVLTF
v_gene: TRBV19; d_gene: NA; abundance: once; j_gene: TRBJ1-5; CDR3nt: TGTGCCAGTAGTATCCGGGTTACCTATAGCAATCAGCCCCAGCATTTT; CDR3aa: CASSIRVTYSNQPQHF
v_gene: TRBV3-1/TRBV3-2; d_gene: NA; abundance: once; j_gene: TRBJ2-7; CDR3nt: TGTGCCAGCAGCCAACAGGGCTGGTACGAGCAGTACTTC; CDR3aa: CASSQQGWYEQYF
v_gene: TRBV11-3; d_gene: TRBD1; abundance: NA; j_gene: TRBJ2-1; CDR3nt: TGTGCCAGCAGCCAGTCGGACAGGTCCAATAAGCAGTTCTTC; CDR3aa: CASSQSDRSNKQFF
v_gene: TRBV4-1; d_gene: NA; abundance: NA; j_gene: TRBJ1-2; CDR3nt: TGCGCCAGCAGCCAAGGACGCGGGGGGACCGCCAGCGGCTACACCTTC; CDR3aa: CASSQGRGGTASGYTF
v_gene: TRBV4-1; d_gene: NA; abundance: NA; j_gene: TRBJ1-2; CDR3nt: TGCGCCAGCAGCCTAAGTCCGGGGAATCGCGGCTACACCTTC; CDR3aa: CASSLSPGNRGYTF